This record concerns one T cell receptor beta chain sequence. Antigen unknown. TCRdb itself ran the reads through MiXCR, one entry per CDR3 protein. The table lists about 120,000 distinct CDR3 sequences, around 30% of them singletons. The sample is drawn from a study of T cell repertoires in cytomegalovirus infection. Overall study context: Well-studied HLA-B-restricted CMV epitopes were used in the study alongside recently identified HLA-C-restricted ones. Public TCR beta signature analysis indicated the presence of both CMV infection and matching HLA type. Findings of the study overall: HLA-C-restricted CMV-specific TCR beta clonotypes were dominant in the ex vivo response. Summed public TCR beta family frequency identified CMV carriers bearing the relevant HLA.

This CDR3 has 16 residues. Germline assignment: CDR1 LNHNV and CDR2 YYDKDF (reference sequence). V was cut by 3 bases and J by 2 bases, with 17 bases left in between. The specimen comprised CD8+ T cells from cultured PBMCs, sampled from culture after CMV antigen stimulation. The clonotype originates from a human donor in good health (CMV status not recorded). Some clones in this sample may be carry-over from other donors' samples. The V call is TRBV15, the J call TRBJ2-7; D might be TRBD1 or TRBD2, each matching 5 bases. Here the CDR3 DNA reads TGTGCCACCAGCAGTGACCCCGGGACGCGAGCCTACGAGCAGTACTTC. This encodes CATSSDPGTRAYEQYF.